Listed here are 28 T cell receptor beta chains from one sample, sequenced in a study of blood T cells in healthy people across ages. A second PCR, run for about 6 to 11 cycles, used a sample-barcoded 5' primer plus a J-beta primer mix. TCRdb re-called the 5' RACE reads through MiXCR, storing one row per CDR3 protein. This sample has roughly 550,000 distinct CDR3 sequences; under 30% occur once, and the top ten carry roughly 9.4%. These data also featured in a second study, about T cells of mothers and their children.

Material for sequencing was blood. The receptors were gathered from a boy aged 10-17 years in good health.

The chain recombines TRBV15 with TRBJ2-3; D unclear. The CDR3 extends over 12 amino acids. Germline V gene data show CDR1 as LNHNV and CDR2 as YYDKDF (reference sequence). V was pared by 3 bases and J by 3 bases, with 4 bases between. This CDR3 reads CATSRQTDTQYF. CDR3 coding DNA: TGTGCCACCAGCAGGCAGACAGATACGCAGTATTTT.

DNA of the CDR3: TGTGCCAGCAGTTCCCCCACTGAAGCTTTCTTT. It translates to CASSSPTEAFF. This rearrangement joins TRBV7-9 to TRBJ1-1; no clear D. From germline, CDR1 is SEHNR and CDR2 FQNEAQ (reference sequence). V was pared by 6 bases and J by 4 bases, with 6 bases between. The CDR3 has 11 residues.

This clonotype occurred once. The chain combines TRBV3-1 with TRBJ1-2; D is unclear. Germline CDR1 and CDR2: LGHDT and YNNKEL (reference sequence). Trimming pared 1 base from V and 4 bases from J, leaving 7 bases between. This CDR3 has 13 amino acids. The CDR3 here is CASSQASIYGYTF. DNA for the CDR3: TGTGCCAGCAGCCAAGCAAGCATCTATGGCTACACCTTC.

This clonotype was observed a handful of times. The chain couples TRBV29-1 to TRBJ2-1; 13 bases fit TRBD2. The CDR3 has 16 residues. J gave up 6 bases and V 1 base, and 6 bases lay outside the gene matches. Germline CDR1 reads SQVTM; CDR2 reads ANQGSEA. The CDR3 here is CSVEGTSGRGSNEQFF. The CDR3, as DNA: TGCAGCGTTGAAGGGACTAGCGGGAGAGGTTCCAATGAGCAGTTCTTC.

This sequence joins TRBV7-9 and TRBJ2-3; 7 bases map to TRBD1. The J call is in doubt because the DNA end fits TRBJ1-5 better. The germline gives CDR1 SEHNR, CDR2 FQNEAQ (reference sequence). This CDR3 region has 15 residues. The CDR3 loop is CASSYRDRDTDTQHF. CDR3 coding DNA: TGTGCCAGCAGCTACCGGGACAGAGACACAGATACGCAGCATTTT.

This clonotype was counted a few times. The V call is TRBV14, the J call TRBJ2-7, with 9 bases matching TRBD1. Germline lookup yields CDR1 SGHDN and CDR2 FVKESK. There are 14 residues in the CDR3. The V gene end was trimmed by 3 bases and the J gene end by 5 bases; junction bases not matched to a gene: 5. The CDR3 bases are TGTGCCAGCAGCCACCGGGGACAGGGCAACGAGCAGTACTTC. It is translated as CASSHRGQGNEQYF.

This rearrangement joins TRBV24-1 to TRBJ1-2, with 7 bases aligning to TRBD1. There are 13 residues in the CDR3. In germline, CDR1 is KGHDR, CDR2 SFDVKD. The V gene end was trimmed by 4 bases and the J gene end by 8 bases; junction bases not matched to a gene: 6. This chain's CDR3 is CATSDPGQNGYTF. Written as DNA, the CDR3 is TGTGCCACCAGTGACCCGGGACAGAACGGCTACACCTTC.

CDR3 coding DNA: TGCAGCGTAGAAATAGGGACCGGGCCTCAGCCCCAGCATTTT. Protein product: CSVEIGTGPQPQHF. The chain recombines TRBV29-1 with TRBJ1-5; TRBD1 might be the D (5 bases). Looked up from germline, CDR1 is SQVTM and CDR2 is ANQGSEA. Trimming shortened V by 6 bases and J by 6 bases, and 18 bases separated the two germline ends. This CDR3 contains 14 residues.

J is TRBJ1-3 and V is TRBV20-1; TRBD1 agrees at 8 bases. This CDR3 spans 15 amino acids. Per the germline V gene, CDR1 is DFQATT and CDR2 is SNEGSKA (reference sequence). Trimming took 6 bases from V and 0 from J; bases not matched to a gene: 7. CDR3 amino acids: CSAPTGDLSGNTIYF. The CDR3 nucleotides read TGCAGTGCGCCGACAGGGGACCTCTCTGGAAACACCATATATTTT.

This clonotype was seen a few times. The chain carries TRBV4-3 and TRBJ1-1; no clear D gene. Trimming pared 0 bases from V and 0 bases from J, leaving 8 bases between. Germline loops: CDR1 LGHNA, CDR2 YSLEER. CDR3 size: 15 residues. CDR3 DNA sequence: TGCGCCAGCAGCCAAGAAGGGTCGATGAACACTGAAGCTTTCTTT. Protein sequence: CASSQEGSMNTEAFF.

The rearrangement joins TRBV27 to TRBJ2-1; no clear D. Germline assignment: CDR1 MNHEY and CDR2 SMNVEV (reference sequence). There are 13 residues in the CDR3. Deletions cut 3 bases from V and 5 bases from J, with 8 bases between. The CDR3 nucleotides are TGTGCCAGCAGTTTTGGGCTTAACAATGAGCAGTTCTTC. Its translation is CASSFGLNNEQFF.

This chain uses TRBV28 with TRBJ2-5, with 9 bases lining up with TRBD2. The J call may be mistaken, given a closer DNA end match to TRBJ2-1. From germline, CDR1 is MDHEN and CDR2 SYDVKM. This CDR3 spans 16 amino acids. The DNA of the CDR3 is TGTGCCAGCAGTACCGGGAGTAGCGGGAGTGTCCATGAGCAGTTCTTC. Its protein is CASSTGSSGSVHEQFF.

This clonotype was counted a few times. The chain combines TRBV20-1 with TRBJ2-1; 13 positions agree with TRBD2. This CDR3 comprises 16 residues. From germline, CDR1 is DFQATT and CDR2 SNEGSKA (reference sequence). With 4 bases clipped from V and 0 bases from J, the junction kept 3 bases outside the gene matches. In nucleotides, the CDR3 is TGCAGTGCTACCGGACTAGCGGGAGCCTCCTACAATGAGCAGTTCTTC. Translated: CSATGLAGASYNEQFF.

This clonotype has a handful of counts. The chain combines TRBV27 with TRBJ1-4; a weak D match, TRBD1 (5 bases). V was shortened by 6 bases and J by 5 bases, with 16 bases between the two germline ends. This CDR3 has 15 amino acids. Germline V gene lookup returns CDR1 MNHEY and CDR2 SMNVEV (reference sequence). This chain's CDR3 is CASSPRQIINEKLFF. The CDR3 DNA is TGTGCCAGCAGCCCTCGACAGATAATAAATGAAAAACTGTTTTTT.

This clonotype was counted only a few times. The chain joins TRBV4-3 to TRBJ2-5, with no clear D. Trimming removed 3 bases at V and 5 bases at J, with 22 bases between. The CDR3 has 17 residues. In germline, CDR1 is LGHNA, CDR2 YSLEER. The DNA of the CDR3 is TGCGCCAGCAGCCAGAGCCCCCACCTGAGTTGGCTCGAGACCCAGTACTTC. This codes for CASSQSPHLSWLETQYF.

This sequence joins TRBV6-5 and TRBJ1-5; 11 nucleotides match TRBD1. The CDR3 is 14 residues long. J lost 7 bases, V lost 4 bases, and 3 bases had no gene match. The germline CDR1 and CDR2 sequences are MNHEY and SVGAGI. The CDR3 DNA is TGTGCCAGCAGTTTTCGGACAGGGGGCCAGCCCCAGCATTTT. This sequence encodes CASSFRTGGQPQHF.

The chain carries TRBV2 and TRBJ2-3; D is ambiguous. The CDR3 is made up of 12 amino acids. Germline V gene lookup returns CDR1 SNHLY and CDR2 FYNNEI. Trimming stripped 1 base from V and 4 bases from J, with 3 bases between. CDR3 region: CASSEDPDTQYF. CDR3 nucleotides: TGTGCCAGCAGTGAAGACCCAGATACGCAGTATTTT. Using reference TRBV2 and TRBJ2-3 for the parts outside the CDR3, the full variable domain is EPEVTQTPSHQVTQMGQEVILRCVPISNHLYFYWYRQILGQKVEFLVSFYNNEISEKSEIFDDQFSVERPDGSNFTLKIRSTKLEDSAMYFCASSEDPDTQYFGPGTRLTVL.

V is TRBV6-1 and J is TRBJ2-2, with 10 bases identical to TRBD1. The V gene end was trimmed by 0 bases and the J gene end by 6 bases; junction bases not matched to a gene: 4. Germline assignment: CDR1 MNHNS and CDR2 SASEGT. The CDR3 contains 16 residues. The CDR3 is CASSEAGTGEAGELFF. The DNA of the CDR3 is TGTGCCAGCAGTGAAGCCGGGACAGGGGAGGCCGGGGAGCTGTTTTTT.

The chain uses TRBV4-1 and TRBJ2-1; weak D call: TRBD1 (5 bases). The end of the DNA is better explained by TRBJ2-7, so the J call may be wrong. Germline V lookup: CDR1 MGHRA, CDR2 YSYEKL. The CDR3 has 14 residues. The CDR3 is CASSQEGATYEQYF. The DNA of the CDR3 is TGCGCCAGCAGCCAAGAAGGGGCCACCTACGAGCAGTACTTC.

V and J are TRBV6-2 or TRBV6-3 and TRBJ2-2; 7 positions agree with TRBD2. Per germline, CDR1 MNHEY and CDR2 SVGEGT. With 4 bases clipped from V and 6 bases from J, the junction kept 20 bases outside the gene matches. CDR3 length equals 19 residues. The CDR3 here is CASSSLGGTFFDDAGELFF. The CDR3 nucleotides are TGTGCCAGCAGTTCCCTCGGGGGGACTTTCTTTGACGACGCCGGGGAGCTGTTTTTT.

This clonotype was counted a few times. The rearrangement uses TRBV10-3 and TRBJ1-4; D perhaps matches TRBD1 (6 bases). Germline V gives CDR1 ENHRY, CDR2 SYGVKD. V dropped 6 bases and J dropped 10 bases, with 27 bases sitting between them. This CDR3 has 17 residues. The CDR3 nucleotides read TGTGCCATCAGAGCCTCAGGACAGCGGCTAGGAGAGGGAAAACTGTTTTTT. This encodes CAIRASGQRLGEGKLFF.

This clonotype turned up a few times. The V and J genes are TRBV12-3 or TRBV12-4 and TRBJ2-5, with D hard to call. V lost 7 bases, J lost 2 bases, and 11 bases lay in between. CDR3 length: 13 amino acids. The CDR3 loop is CASNRVSQETQYF. The CDR3 DNA reads as TGTGCCAGCAACAGAGTCAGTCAAGAGACCCAGTACTTC.

This chain connects TRBV20-1 to TRBJ2-3, with 12 bases identical to TRBD2. V dropped 3 bases and J dropped 6; count of bases not matched to a gene: 13. This CDR3 is built from 17 residues. Germline V lookup: CDR1 DFQATT, CDR2 SNEGSKA (reference sequence). The CDR3 nucleotides are TGCAGTGCTAGCCCAAAATCTAGCGGGGGGGCCTCGGATACGCAGTATTTT. This translates into CSASPKSSGGASDTQYF.

The genes are TRBV6-1 and TRBJ1-2, with D uncertain. V lost 1 base and J 4 bases, leaving 4 bases between the germline ends. The germline V gene has CDR1 MNHNS and CDR2 SASEGT. The CDR3 loop spans 12 amino acids. CDR3 amino acids: CASSEGVYGYTF. The CDR3 bases are TGTGCCAGCAGTGAAGGGGTCTATGGCTACACCTTC.

Comment on this clonotype: Compared with germline, one end of the junction differs, possibly owing to a read error. This sequence joins TRBV5-1 and TRBJ1-1; 7 bases fit TRBD1. Germline CDR1 SGHRS, CDR2 YFSETQ. The CDR3 is made up of 21 amino acids. CDR3 in amino acids: CASSLTHGNRDRMLMNTEAFF. CDR3 in DNA: TGCGCCAGCAGCTTGACCCACGGAAATCGGGACAGAATGCTCATGAACACTGAGGCTTTCTTT.

The gene calls are TRBV12-3 or TRBV12-4 and TRBJ1-1; D unclear. V shed 7 bases and J shed 1 base, with 10 bases lying between them. CDR3 size: 13 residues. The CDR3, as DNA: TGTGCCAGCATCATAAACGGGAACACTGAAGCTTTCTTT. This codes for CASIINGNTEAFF.

The genes are TRBV20-1 and TRBJ2-5, with 7 bases lining up with TRBD2. The germline CDR1 and CDR2 sequences are DFQATT and SNEGSKA (reference sequence). J was trimmed by 1 base and V by 3 bases; bases with no gene match: 5. The CDR3 has 14 residues. The CDR3 region is CSARAGAPQETQYF. CDR3 DNA: TGCAGTGCTAGGGCGGGAGCTCCCCAAGAGACCCAGTACTTC.

The genes are TRBV24-1 and TRBJ2-2, with D uncertain. Germline CDR1 reads KGHDR; CDR2 reads SFDVKD. Trimming cost V 1 base and J 3 bases, with 11 bases left between them. The CDR3 length is 16 residues. The CDR3 DNA follows: TGTGCCACCAGTGATTTTAAGGGTACGGACACCGGGGAGCTGTTTTTT. Protein product: CATSDFKGTDTGELFF.